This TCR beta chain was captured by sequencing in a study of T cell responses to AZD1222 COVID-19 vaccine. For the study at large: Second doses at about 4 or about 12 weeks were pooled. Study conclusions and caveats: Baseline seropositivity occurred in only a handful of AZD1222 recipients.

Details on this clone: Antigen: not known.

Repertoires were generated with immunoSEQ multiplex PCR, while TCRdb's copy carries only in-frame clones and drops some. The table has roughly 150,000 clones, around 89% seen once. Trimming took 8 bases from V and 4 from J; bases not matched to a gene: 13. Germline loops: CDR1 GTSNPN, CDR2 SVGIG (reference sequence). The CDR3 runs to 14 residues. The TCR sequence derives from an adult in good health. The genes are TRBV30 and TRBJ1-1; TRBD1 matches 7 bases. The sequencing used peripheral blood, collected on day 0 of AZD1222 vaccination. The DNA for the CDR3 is TGTGCCGCCACCCGGTTAGGGGGCAGCACTGAAGCTTTCTTT. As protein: CAATRLGGSTEAFF.